The source of this T cell receptor (beta chain) is a study of neoadjuvant nivolumab and ipilimumab in lung cancer. The germline V gene has CDR1 KGHSH and CDR2 LQKENI. This CDR3 comprises 16 residues. V lost 0 bases and J lost 8, with 17 bases in between. Concerning this clone itself: The target antigen is unknown.

General observations from the study: From pretherapy to surgery, tumor richness and clonality rose with dual therapy. Resected-tumor TCR richness correlated positively with pretherapy blood richness. Pathologic regression was not significantly tied to TCR clonality.

Sequencing used immunoSEQ multiplex PCR; TCRdb keeps in-frame clones, though not all of them. The sample has tens of thousands of clones, about 92% seen once. The clonotype was recovered from an adult with non-small cell lung cancer. This specimen was peripheral blood, taken after neoadjuvant nivolumab, alone or with ipilimumab, at or shortly before surgery. V is TRBV18 and J is TRBJ2-1; D may correspond to TRBD1 or TRBD2 (5 bases each). Here the CDR3 DNA reads TGTGCCAGCTCACCACCATGGGGAAAAGAGGGGCATGAGCAGTTCTTC. This gives the protein CASSPPWGKEGHEQFF.